Below, one T cell receptor beta chain is given with its context. A few counts support this clonotype. What antigen it recognizes has not been identified. Base qualities are not recorded, but no much larger clone differs from it by a single base. Instrument used: Illumina NovaSeq 6000. Using 5'RACE with constant-segment primers, TCRalpha and TCRbeta cDNA libraries were constructed, with sample barcodes and unique molecular identifiers added in the process. Trizol reagent was used to extract RNA from every sample. The libraries were amplified in two PCR steps, and the second step added a second sample barcode and Illumina TruSeq adapters. Sequencing of the libraries was done on an Illumina NovaSeq, producing 2 x 150 bp paired-end reads. Turning to the authors' computational methods: Reads were demultiplexed and collapsed into UMI-guided consensus sequences with migec v1.2.7. Using mixcr v2.1.11, the UMI consensuses were aligned to TRA and TRB V and J templates and assembled into clonotypes. A clonotype was counted as expanded or contracted only if both edgeR and NoisET called the change significant, with noise models trained on biological replicates. edgeR calls used a false discovery rate-adjusted p below 0.01 and a log2 fold-change threshold of 1. As an exploratory analysis of dynamics, PCA with hierarchical clustering was applied to max-normalized trajectories of the 1000 most abundant clonotypes. Each responding clone was given a CD4 or CD8 phenotype based on the CD4+ and CD8+ repertoires, which had been sequenced separately. TCRdb redid the processing of the public reads, applying fastp at Q25 and MiXCR, and retained in-frame beta chains. Records with the same CDR3 protein are collapsed into one entry carrying the most frequent genes and DNA. V and J calls and clone size were set by TCRdb, not the authors. A total of roughly 250,000 distinct CDR3 sequences appear in this sample, roughly 15% of them only once. The top ten hold around 3.7% of the sample.

These data originate in a study of T-cell memory formation after mild COVID-19 (dated by TCRdb to the early 2020s). Concerning the study at large: Most TCR sequence clusters were specific to one of the two donors. In two donors, T-cell clones that expanded and contracted after mild COVID-19 were followed by sequencing TCRalpha and TCRbeta repertoires longitudinally. The cohort was made up of two young adult volunteers, one female and one male, who were previously healthy.

Ficoll-Paque density gradient centrifugation was the method used to isolate PBMCs. General findings and caveats noted by the study authors: Some responding clones were found in pre-infection memory, which suggests that pre-existing cross-reactive memory T cells took part in the SARS-CoV-2 response. Contracting CD4+ clones were located mainly in the CM and EM memory subsets, whereas CD8+ clones were found to be enriched in EMRA. SARS-CoV-2 specificity of the second-wave clones peaking on day 37 was not confirmed. Only a couple of mild cases were covered by the study, and larger cohorts that include severe cases with pre-infection samples were considered necessary. From day 15 to 85, contracting clones showed balanced CD4/CD8 phenotypes, whereas a second wave of clones that expanded from day 15 to 37 leaned towards CD4+.

There are 15 amino acids in the CDR3, from cysteine to phenylalanine inclusive. Only CDR3 DNA is held: 45 bases, read in frame from base 1. CDR1 and CDR2 are read off the germline V gene as SGHRS and YFSETQ. V is reduced by 2 bases and J by 8 bases, leaving a spacing of 16 bases between them. Recombination joined TRBV5-1 with TRBJ1-4; a tentative D call is TRBD1 (6 bases match). The origin of this receptor is a man aged 18 to 35 who had mild COVID-19 (a few samples of this study predate the infection). The sample titles of this study are shuffled in the database, so cell type and time point are left out; the donor was told from shared clones. Sequencing input: PBMCs or a T cell subset sorted from them (not recorded which). The DNA reads TGCGCCAGCAGCTTCAATTCCGGGGGCGGCGAAAAACTGTTTTTT. Its protein reads: CASSFNSGGGEKLFF.